This is a list of T cell receptor beta chains from one sample in a study of beta chain features in type 1 diabetes. The protocol was immunoSEQ multiplex PCR, while the TCRdb copy is restricted to in-frame clones and leaves out a portion. The profile shows around 45,000 clones, just under 45% of them singletons. Sequencing was carried out using stem cell memory CD4+ T cells from blood. The receptors stem from a man between 25 and 39 years old with type 1 diabetes. Both conserved end residues are part of each CDR3. A D gene is named only where the DNA matches it firmly. Clone size, where shown, is once, few, many, or a class for clones that have expanded.

abundance: -
d_gene: -
v_gene: TRBV2
j_gene: TRBJ1-5
CDR3nt: TGTGCCAGCAGTTATGGACAAAGTGGGCCCCAGCATTTT
CDR3aa: CASSYGQSGPQHF

abundance: -
d_gene: -
v_gene: TRBV4-1
j_gene: TRBJ2-1
CDR3nt: TGCGCCAGCAGCCAAGCGAGCGCGGGTGGGCGCCACAATGAGCAGTTCTTC
CDR3aa: CASSQASAGGRHNEQFF

abundance: -
d_gene: -
v_gene: TRBV10-3
j_gene: TRBJ1-1
CDR3nt: TGTGCCATCAGCCGAGGACAGAGAAACACTGAAGCTTTCTTT
CDR3aa: CAISRGQRNTEAFF

abundance: -
d_gene: TRBD1
v_gene: TRBV7-2
j_gene: TRBJ2-3
CDR3nt: TGTGCCAGCAGCCAACAGGGGGCTAGCACAGATACGCAGTATTTT
CDR3aa: CASSQQGASTDTQYF

abundance: few
d_gene: -
v_gene: TRBV7-9
j_gene: TRBJ1-2
CDR3nt: TGTGCCAGCAGCTTGGGCAGAGACTATGGCTACACCTTC
CDR3aa: CASSLGRDYGYTF

abundance: few
d_gene: TRBD2
v_gene: TRBV5-1
j_gene: TRBJ2-1
CDR3nt: TGCGCCAGCAGCTTGTACAGCGGGAGGGCCAATGAGCAGTTCTTC
CDR3aa: CASSLYSGRANEQFF

abundance: -
d_gene: -
v_gene: TRBV27
j_gene: TRBJ1-5
CDR3nt: TGTGCCTCCAGTCCCCCCAGGGGTCAGCCCCAGCATTTT
CDR3aa: CASSPPRGQPQHF

abundance: few
d_gene: TRBD1
v_gene: TRBV5-4
j_gene: TRBJ2-7
CDR3nt: TGTGCCAGCAGCCCACAGGGGGGCGTTGGGCGGGAGCAGTACTTC
CDR3aa: CASSPQGGVGREQYF

abundance: few
d_gene: TRBD2
v_gene: TRBV6-5
j_gene: TRBJ2-2
CDR3nt: TGTGCCAGCAGTTACACTAGCGGGGTGAACACCGGGGAGCTGTTTTTT
CDR3aa: CASSYTSGVNTGELFF

abundance: -
d_gene: -
v_gene: TRBV30
j_gene: TRBJ1-3
CDR3nt: TGTGCCTGGAGTGTACCGGTGAGCTCTGGAAACACCATATATTTT
CDR3aa: CAWSVPVSSGNTIYF

abundance: few
d_gene: -
v_gene: TRBV5-8
j_gene: TRBJ1-2
CDR3nt: TGTGCCAGCAGCATAGTCGGGTCTAACTATGGCTACACCTTC
CDR3aa: CASSIVGSNYGYTF

abundance: few
d_gene: TRBD2
v_gene: TRBV29-1
j_gene: TRBJ2-7
CDR3nt: TGCAGCGTATCCGGGACTAGCGGGAGTCGCGAGCAGTACTTC
CDR3aa: CSVSGTSGSREQYF

abundance: once
d_gene: TRBD1
v_gene: TRBV5-1
j_gene: TRBJ1-1
CDR3nt: TGTGCCAGCAGTTCAACAGGGGACGAAGCTTTCTTT
CDR3aa: CASSSTGDEAFF

abundance: few
d_gene: TRBD2
v_gene: TRBV4-1
j_gene: TRBJ2-1
CDR3nt: TGCGCCAGCAGCCATTTAGCGGGAGTGGCCTACAATGAGCAGTTCTTC
CDR3aa: CASSHLAGVAYNEQFF

abundance: few
d_gene: TRBD2
v_gene: TRBV7-8
j_gene: TRBJ2-5
CDR3nt: TGTGCCAGCAGCTTAGCGCGTAGTGCGGGAGGGGTGGGAGAGACCCAGTACTTC
CDR3aa: CASSLARSAGGVGETQYF

abundance: medium-sized
d_gene: TRBD2
v_gene: TRBV23-1
j_gene: TRBJ2-3
CDR3nt: TGCGCCAGCAGTCATCTAGCGGGTACTACAGATACGCAGTATTTT
CDR3aa: CASSHLAGTTDTQYF

abundance: -
d_gene: -
v_gene: TRBV6-5
j_gene: TRBJ2-3
CDR3nt: TGTGCCAGCAGTGGCAAGGGGATTAGCACAGATACGCAGTATTTT
CDR3aa: CASSGKGISTDTQYF

abundance: few
d_gene: -
v_gene: TRBV7-9
j_gene: TRBJ1-5
CDR3nt: TGTGCCAGCAGCTCCGGGACGGGGGCCCAGCATTTT
CDR3aa: CASSSGTGAQHF

abundance: once
d_gene: TRBD1
v_gene: TRBV6-6
j_gene: TRBJ2-7
CDR3nt: TGTGCCACCGGACAGGCTGACTACGAGCAGTACTTC
CDR3aa: CATGQADYEQYF

abundance: -
d_gene: TRBD2
v_gene: TRBV7-9
j_gene: TRBJ2-7
CDR3nt: TGTGCCAGCAGCGCCGGACTAGCGGGAGTCGAGCAGTACTTC
CDR3aa: CASSAGLAGVEQYF

abundance: few
d_gene: -
v_gene: TRBV4-1
j_gene: TRBJ2-4
CDR3nt: TGCGCCAGCAGCCAAGGGGCTCAACCGGGGTCAAACATTCAGTACTTC
CDR3aa: CASSQGAQPGSNIQYF

abundance: -
d_gene: TRBD2
v_gene: TRBV7-8
j_gene: TRBJ2-1
CDR3nt: TGTGCCAGCAGCCCGCAAGGAGGTGGGACTACGCAGTTCTTC
CDR3aa: CASSPQGGGTTQFF

abundance: few
d_gene: TRBD1
v_gene: TRBV7-2
j_gene: TRBJ2-4
CDR3nt: TGTGCCAGCAGCTTACGGGGACAGGGGGCGCGTGCCAAAAACATTCAGTACTTC
CDR3aa: CASSLRGQGARAKNIQYF

abundance: few
d_gene: -
v_gene: TRBV6-1
j_gene: TRBJ1-1
CDR3nt: TGTGCCAGCAGTGAAATCGGGCAGGGCCCTGAAGCTTTCTTT
CDR3aa: CASSEIGQGPEAFF

abundance: -
d_gene: -
v_gene: TRBV7-9
j_gene: TRBJ2-1
CDR3nt: TGTGCCAGCAGACCTGTAGCGCTCTCCTACAATGAGCAGTTCTTC
CDR3aa: CASRPVALSYNEQFF

abundance: -
d_gene: -
v_gene: TRBV2
j_gene: TRBJ2-3
CDR3nt: TGTGCCAGCAGTGATCCGGACAGAGGCACAGATACGCAGTATTTT
CDR3aa: CASSDPDRGTDTQYF

abundance: few
d_gene: -
v_gene: TRBV5-1
j_gene: TRBJ2-2
CDR3nt: TGCGCCAGCAGCTTACGCACCCCAACTCTTAGCGTCACCGAGGGCAGGGAGCTGTTTTTT
CDR3aa: CASSLRTPTLSVTEGRELFF

abundance: -
d_gene: -
v_gene: TRBV5-1
j_gene: TRBJ2-1
CDR3nt: TGCGCCAGCAGCCGTAGAGAGGGCGGGGCTTGGGGATACAATGAGCAGTTCTTC
CDR3aa: CASSRREGGAWGYNEQFF

abundance: -
d_gene: TRBD1
v_gene: TRBV18
j_gene: TRBJ2-5
CDR3nt: TGTGCCAGCTCACTGGGACAGCGCCAAGAGACCCAGTACTTC
CDR3aa: CASSLGQRQETQYF

abundance: -
d_gene: -
v_gene: TRBV13
j_gene: TRBJ2-6
CDR3nt: TGTGCCAGCAGCGCTAGGGGAAGCTCTGGGGCCAACGTCCTGACTTTC
CDR3aa: CASSARGSSGANVLTF